This T cell receptor (beta chain) appears in the sequencing data of a study of T cell changes during pregnancy in multiple sclerosis. J was trimmed by 1 base and V by 5 bases; bases with no gene match: 9. CDR1 and CDR2 from the germline V gene are GTSNPN and SVGIG (reference sequence). There are 15 residues in the CDR3. The assay was immunoSEQ multiplex PCR, and TCRdb's table has in-frame clones only and misses some. The repertoire has 66,000 or so clones, approximately 90% of them found once; the top ten carry almost 0.9%. The chain recombines TRBV30 with TRBJ2-3, with TRBD2 identical over 7 bases. The sample here was peripheral blood, taken in the first trimester of pregnancy. This clonotype originated in a female donor in good health, enrolled as a control in a pregnancy study. CDR3 residues: CAWGVHAGGTDTQYF. CDR3 DNA sequence: TGTGCCTGGGGCGTACATGCGGGGGGCACAGATACGCAGTATTTT.